Sequencing of this TCR beta chain was carried out in a study of OX40 agonist ivuxolimab in advanced cancers. Study in general: About 40% of patients had received prior checkpoint inhibitor therapy.

The germline V gene encodes CDR1 SGHAT and CDR2 FQDESV (reference sequence). The CDR3 is made up of 13 amino acids. Trimming stripped 2 bases from V and 0 bases from J, with 4 bases between. Regarding the study as a whole: In the 0.1 to 3.0 mg/kg range, CD4+ and CD8+ blood T cells had expanded clonally by week 6.

Of note for this clone: Its antigen is unknown.

Clones were sequenced by immunoSEQ multiplex PCR, and TCRdb holds only the in-frame ones, with some missing. The repertoire includes about 65,000 clones, more than 75% of them detected once, and approximately 0.39% sits in the top ten. Source: CD4+ or CD8+ T cells sorted from blood, taken in a trial of the OX40 agonist ivuxolimab. V is TRBV11-1 and J is TRBJ1-1; D not resolved. This TCR was sampled from an adult with an advanced solid tumor such as melanoma, head and neck, liver or kidney cancer. CDR3 coding DNA: TGTGCCAGCAGCTTATCTCTGAACACTGAAGCTTTCTTT. Amino acid sequence: CASSLSLNTEAFF.